This T cell receptor beta chain stems from a study of T-cell reconstitution after alpha-beta-depleted transplantation in children. Whole-study results and caveats: Newly generated T cells supplied most T-cell counts and diversity one year post-transplant.

Unique molecular identifiers were built into the TCRbeta library. One entry per CDR3 protein, called by TCRdb with MiXCR from the PCR reads. Of 450,000 to 600,000 distinct CDR3 sequences in the sample, roughly a tenth are singletons; the top ten hold 2%. The length of the CDR3 is 13 residues. Trimming took 7 bases from V and 6 from J, leaving 13 bases between them. About this clonotype itself: Its antigen is undetermined.

The sequence was obtained from a child younger than 10 with inherited bone marrow failure, due to receive a stem cell transplant. The sample consisted of PBMCs, taken before TCRalphabeta/CD19-depleted stem cell transplant. This chain links TRBV12-3 or TRBV12-4 with TRBJ2-1; D remains unclear. Here the CDR3 DNA reads TGTGCCAGCACCAAGGATGTCTTCAATGAGCAGTTCTTC. Translating gives CASTKDVFNEQFF.